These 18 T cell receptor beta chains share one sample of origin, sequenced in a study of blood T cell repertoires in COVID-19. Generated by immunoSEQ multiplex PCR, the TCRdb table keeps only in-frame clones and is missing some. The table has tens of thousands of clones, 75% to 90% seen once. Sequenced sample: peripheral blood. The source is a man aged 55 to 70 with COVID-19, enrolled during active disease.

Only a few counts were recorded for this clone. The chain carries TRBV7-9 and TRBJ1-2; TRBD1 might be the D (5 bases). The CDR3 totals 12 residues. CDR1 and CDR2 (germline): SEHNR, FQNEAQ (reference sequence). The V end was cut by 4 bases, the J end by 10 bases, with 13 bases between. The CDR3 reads CASSSQVYDYTF. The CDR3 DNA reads TGTGCCAGCAGCTCACAGGTTTACGACTACACCTTC.

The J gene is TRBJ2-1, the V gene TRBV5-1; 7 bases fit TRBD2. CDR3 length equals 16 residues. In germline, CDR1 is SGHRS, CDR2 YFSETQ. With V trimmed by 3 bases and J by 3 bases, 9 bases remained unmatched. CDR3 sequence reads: CASSSRLGGNYNEQFF. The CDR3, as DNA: TGCGCCAGCAGCTCCCGGTTGGGAGGGAACTACAATGAGCAGTTCTTC.

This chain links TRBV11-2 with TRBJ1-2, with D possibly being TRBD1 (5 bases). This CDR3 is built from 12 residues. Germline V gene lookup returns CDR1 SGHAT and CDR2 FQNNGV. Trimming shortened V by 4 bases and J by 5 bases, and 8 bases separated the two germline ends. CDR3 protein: CASSSGNYGYTF. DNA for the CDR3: TGTGCCAGCAGCTCAGGGAATTATGGCTACACCTTC. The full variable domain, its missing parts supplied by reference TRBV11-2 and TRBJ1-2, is EAGVAQSPRYKIIEKRQSVAFWCNPISGHATLYWYQQILGQGPKLLIQFQNNGVVDDSQLPKDRFSAERLKGVDSTLKIQPAKLEDSAVYLCASSSGNYGYTFGSGTRLTVV.

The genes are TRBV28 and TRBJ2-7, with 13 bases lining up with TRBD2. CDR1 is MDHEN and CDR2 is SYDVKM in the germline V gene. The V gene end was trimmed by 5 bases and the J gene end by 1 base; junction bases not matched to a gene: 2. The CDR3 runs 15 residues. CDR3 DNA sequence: TGTGCCAGCAGTATGACTAGCGGGGGGTCCTACGAGCAGTACTTC. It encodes CASSMTSGGSYEQYF.

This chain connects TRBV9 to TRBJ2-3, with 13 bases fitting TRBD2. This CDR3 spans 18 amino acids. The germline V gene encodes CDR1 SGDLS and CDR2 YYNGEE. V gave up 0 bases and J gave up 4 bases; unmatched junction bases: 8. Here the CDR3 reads CASSVEWTSGSGADTQYF. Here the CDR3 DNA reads TGTGCCAGCAGCGTAGAATGGACTAGCGGGAGCGGGGCAGATACGCAGTATTTT. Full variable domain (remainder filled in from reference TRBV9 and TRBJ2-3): DSGVTQTPKHLITATGQRVTLRCSPRSGDLSVYWYQQSLDQGLQFLIQYYNGEERAKGNILERFSAQQFPDLHSELNLSSLELGDSALYFCASSVEWTSGSGADTQYFGPGTRLTVL.

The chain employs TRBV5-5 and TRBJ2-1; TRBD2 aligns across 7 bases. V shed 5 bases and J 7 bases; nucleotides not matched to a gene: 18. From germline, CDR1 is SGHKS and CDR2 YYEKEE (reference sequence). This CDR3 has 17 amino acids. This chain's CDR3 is CASRVSGGLDGSNEQFF. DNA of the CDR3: TGTGCCAGCAGGGTGAGCGGCGGACTAGACGGTTCGAATGAGCAGTTCTTC.

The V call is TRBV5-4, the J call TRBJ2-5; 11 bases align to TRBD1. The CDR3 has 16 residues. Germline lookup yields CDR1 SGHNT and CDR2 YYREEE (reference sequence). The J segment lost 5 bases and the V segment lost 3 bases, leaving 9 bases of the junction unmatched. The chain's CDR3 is CASSSPPGQGDETQYF. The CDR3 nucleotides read TGTGCCAGCAGCTCACCTCCGGGACAGGGGGATGAGACCCAGTACTTC.

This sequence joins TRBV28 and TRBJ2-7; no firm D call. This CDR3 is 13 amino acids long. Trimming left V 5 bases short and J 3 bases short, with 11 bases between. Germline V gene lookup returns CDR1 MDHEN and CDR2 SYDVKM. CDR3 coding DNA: TGTGCCAGCAGTCGACCGGGTTTCTACGAGCAGTACTTC. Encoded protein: CASSRPGFYEQYF.

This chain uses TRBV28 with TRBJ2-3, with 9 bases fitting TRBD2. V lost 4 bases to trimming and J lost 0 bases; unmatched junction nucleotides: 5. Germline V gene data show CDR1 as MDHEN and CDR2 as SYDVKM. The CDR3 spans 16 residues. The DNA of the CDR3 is TGTGCCAGCAGTTCCCTAGCGGGATATAGCACAGATACGCAGTATTTT. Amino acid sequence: CASSSLAGYSTDTQYF.

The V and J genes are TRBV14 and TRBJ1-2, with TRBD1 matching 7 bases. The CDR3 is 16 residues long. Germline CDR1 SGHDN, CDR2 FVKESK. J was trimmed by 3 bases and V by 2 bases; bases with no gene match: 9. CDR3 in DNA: TGTGCCAGCAGCCAAAGGGGAACAGGGGTACACTATGGCTACACCTTC. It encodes CASSQRGTGVHYGYTF.

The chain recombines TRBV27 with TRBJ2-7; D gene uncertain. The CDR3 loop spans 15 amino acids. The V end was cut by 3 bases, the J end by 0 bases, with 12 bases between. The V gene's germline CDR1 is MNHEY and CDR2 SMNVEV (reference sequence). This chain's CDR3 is CASSFLAASSYEQYF. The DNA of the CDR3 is TGTGCCAGCAGTTTTTTAGCAGCTAGCTCCTACGAGCAGTACTTC.

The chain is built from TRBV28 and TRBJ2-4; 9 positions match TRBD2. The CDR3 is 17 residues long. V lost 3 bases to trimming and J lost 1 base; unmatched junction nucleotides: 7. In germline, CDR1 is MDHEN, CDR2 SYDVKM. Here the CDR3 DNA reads TGTGCCAGCAGTTTTCTGCGGGAGGGGGCGGCCAAAAACATTCAGTACTTC. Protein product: CASSFLREGAAKNIQYF.

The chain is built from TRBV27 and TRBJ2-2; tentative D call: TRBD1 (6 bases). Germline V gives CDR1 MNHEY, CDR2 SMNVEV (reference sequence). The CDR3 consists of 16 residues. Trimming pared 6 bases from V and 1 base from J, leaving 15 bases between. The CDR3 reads CASRSGDGGNTGELFF. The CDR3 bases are TGTGCCAGCAGGTCAGGGGACGGCGGGAACACCGGGGAGCTGTTTTTT.

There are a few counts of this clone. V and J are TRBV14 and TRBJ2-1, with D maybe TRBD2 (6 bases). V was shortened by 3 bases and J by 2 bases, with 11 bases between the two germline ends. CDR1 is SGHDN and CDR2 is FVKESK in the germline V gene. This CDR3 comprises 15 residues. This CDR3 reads CASSHDSGAYNEQFF. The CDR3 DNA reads TGTGCCAGCAGCCATGATAGCGGAGCCTACAATGAGCAGTTCTTC.

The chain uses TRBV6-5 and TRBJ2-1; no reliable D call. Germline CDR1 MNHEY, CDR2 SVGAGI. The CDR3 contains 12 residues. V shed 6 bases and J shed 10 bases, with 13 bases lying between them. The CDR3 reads CASSPSAGEQFF. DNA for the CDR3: TGTGCCAGCAGCCCGAGTGCAGGCGAGCAGTTCTTC.

CDR3 in amino acids: CASRDKTYNEQFF. The CDR3 DNA reads as TGTGCCAGCAGGGACAAGACCTACAATGAGCAGTTCTTC. The chain is built from TRBV7-8 and TRBJ2-1; D is possibly TRBD1 (5 bases). Deletions cut 6 bases from V and 2 bases from J, with 8 bases between. Germline V gene data show CDR1 as SGHVS and CDR2 as FQNEAQ. This CDR3 region has 13 residues.

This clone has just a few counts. In nucleotides, the CDR3 is TGTGCCAGCAGCCCGATACCGGGACAGGGAACTGGCTACACCTTC. This codes for CASSPIPGQGTGYTF. The V gene is TRBV3-1 (or the pseudogene TRBV3-2), the J gene TRBJ1-2, with 9 bases fitting TRBD1. This CDR3 has 15 amino acids. CDR1 is LGHDT, CDR2 YNNKEL, per germline (reference sequence). The V segment lost 4 bases and the J segment 7 bases; nucleotides outside the gene matches: 10.

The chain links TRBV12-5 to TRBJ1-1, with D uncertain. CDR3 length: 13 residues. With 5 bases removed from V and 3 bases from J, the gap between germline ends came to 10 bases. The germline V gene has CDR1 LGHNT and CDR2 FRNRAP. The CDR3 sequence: CASGPPVDTEAFF. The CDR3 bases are TGTGCTAGTGGTCCCCCGGTCGACACTGAAGCTTTCTTT.